This entry features one TCR beta chain sequence. Its antigen is undetermined. The data stem from a study of T cell responses to AZD1222 COVID-19 vaccine. The wider study: The analysis combined second doses at about 4 or about 12 weeks.

V was cut by 3 bases and J by 6 bases, with 8 bases left in between. This CDR3 region has 12 residues. CDR1 and CDR2 from the germline V gene are MDHEN and SYDVKM. Findings and limits, study-wide: Only six or seven AZD1222 recipients tested seropositive at baseline. Distributed over spike, vaccine-associated CD4 TCRs predominated at 160-218 and 743-854. Unmutated variant regions reportedly attract nearly half of all spike-specific TCRs.

Method: immunoSEQ multiplex PCR; TCRdb's copy keeps in-frame clones and lacks some. The data hold around 84,000 clones, with 85% to 90% observed a single time. Sequencing used peripheral blood, obtained on day 0 of AZD1222 vaccination. The TCR was taken from an adult in good health. The V and J genes are TRBV28 and TRBJ1-2, with D tentatively TRBD1 (6 bases). The CDR3 region is CASSLNRDGYTF. The CDR3 region has the DNA TGTGCCAGCAGTTTGAACAGGGATGGCTACACCTTC.